These T cell receptor beta chains were read from a single sample in a study of OX40 agonist ivuxolimab in advanced cancers. Sequencing used immunoSEQ multiplex PCR; TCRdb keeps in-frame clones, though not all of them. Seen here are nearly 80,000 clones, around 94% observed once, and the top ten hold 8% to 10%. Sequencing used CD4+ or CD8+ T cells sorted from blood, obtained in a trial of the OX40 agonist ivuxolimab. The receptors derive from an adult with an advanced solid tumor such as melanoma, head and neck, liver or kidney cancer. The CDR3 runs from the conserved cysteine through the conserved F or W. The D gene is left open where the match is weak. Clone size is given for some rows only: seen once, a few or many times, or a class if the clone is expanded.

J: TRBJ2-2; V: TRBV6-4; size: -; D: TRBD2; CDR3: CASSLGGGQDTGELFF; DNA: TGTGCCAGCAGCCTCGGGGGAGGGCAGGACACCGGGGAGCTGTTTTTT
J: TRBJ1-1; V: TRBV7-9; size: -; D: -; CDR3: CASSLQNTEAFF; DNA: TGTGCCAGCAGCTTACAGAACACTGAAGCTTTCTTT
J: TRBJ1-1; V: TRBV19; size: -; D: -; CDR3: CASSEDTGAFF; DNA: TGTGCCAGTAGTGAAGACACAGGAGCTTTCTTT
J: TRBJ2-2; V: TRBV7-7; size: -; D: -; CDR3: CASSITPSTGELFF; DNA: TGTGCCAGCAGCATCACCCCTAGTACCGGGGAGCTGTTTTTT
J: TRBJ2-7; V: TRBV15; size: -; D: TRBD2; CDR3: CATSGSDISYEQYF; DNA: TGTGCCACGAGCGGGAGCGACATTTCCTACGAGCAGTACTTC
J: TRBJ2-3; V: TRBV7-2; size: -; D: TRBD2; CDR3: CASSGTSGTTDTQYF; DNA: TGTGCCAGCAGCGGGACTAGCGGAACCACAGATACGCAGTATTTT
J: TRBJ2-3; V: TRBV6-5; size: once; D: -; CDR3: CASSRTNTDTQYF; DNA: TGTGCCAGCAGTCGGACCAACACAGATACGCAGTATTTT
J: TRBJ1-5; V: TRBV5-4; size: -; D: -; CDR3: CASSFGANQPQHF; DNA: TGTGCCAGCAGCTTCGGGGCTAATCAGCCCCAGCATTTT
J: TRBJ2-7; V: TRBV9; size: -; D: TRBD1; CDR3: CASSVAGQETYEQYF; DNA: TGTGCCAGCAGCGTAGCGGGACAGGAGACCTACGAGCAGTACTTC
J: TRBJ2-1; V: TRBV4-2; size: -; D: TRBD2; CDR3: CASSQVGLSNEQFF; DNA: TGTGCCAGCAGCCAAGTGGGACTATCCAATGAGCAGTTCTTC
J: TRBJ2-5; V: TRBV5-4; size: -; D: -; CDR3: CASSFWGGGETQYF; DNA: TGTGCCAGCAGCTTCTGGGGGGGCGGTGAGACCCAGTACTTC
J: TRBJ2-1; V: TRBV6-5; size: -; D: -; CDR3: CATGGQFYNEQFF; DNA: TGTGCCACCGGGGGACAGTTTTACAATGAGCAGTTCTTC
J: TRBJ2-3; V: TRBV6-6; size: -; D: -; CDR3: CATSPARDTQYF; DNA: TGTGCCACCTCCCCGGCCCGAGATACGCAGTATTTT
J: TRBJ1-4; V: TRBV15; size: -; D: -; CDR3: CATSRARVNEKLFF; DNA: TGTGCCACCAGCAGAGCCAGGGTGAATGAAAAACTGTTTTTT
J: TRBJ2-7; V: TRBV7-2; size: -; D: TRBD2; CDR3: CASSQLAGEGSYEQYF; DNA: TGTGCCAGCAGCCAACTAGCGGGAGAGGGATCCTACGAGCAGTACTTC
J: TRBJ1-5; V: TRBV27; size: -; D: TRBD1; CDR3: CASSPGTGGGGPQHF; DNA: TGTGCCAGCAGTCCCGGGACAGGGGGCGGTGGGCCCCAGCATTTT
J: TRBJ1-4; V: TRBV11-2; size: -; D: -; CDR3: CASSLAGFGQANEKLFF; DNA: TGTGCCAGCAGCTTAGCAGGTTTTGGTCAGGCTAATGAAAAACTGTTTTTT
J: TRBJ2-7; V: TRBV7-9; size: -; D: -; CDR3: CASSLVGFNEQYF; DNA: TGTGCCAGCAGCTTAGTAGGGTTTAACGAGCAGTACTTC